This T cell receptor beta chain was sequenced in a study of T cell responses to AZD1222 COVID-19 vaccine (dated by TCRdb to the early 2020s). Broadly, across the study: TCR sequencing was performed for 233 trial participants, of whom some 200 were given two doses of AZD1222 and about 25 were given two doses of MenACWY control vaccine. Enrollment into the trials was organized by age into subgroups of 18-55, 56-69 and 70-plus years, and those subgroups contained roughly 140, 27 and 60 TCR-sequenced participants, respectively.

As for this clone: Its antigen specificity is not known. Base qualities are not provided; no much larger clone lies one nucleotide away.

The CDR3 regions of human TCRbeta chains were analyzed by immunosequencing. The study's processing was this. TCRs in the repertoires were compared against a reference library of SARS-CoV-2-specific TCRs that had been generated with the MIRA antigen-specificity platform. Breadth meant the fraction of unique TCRs that were SARS-CoV-2-associated, whereas depth meant the fraction of total T cells that were SARS-CoV-2-associated. Each spike-specific TCR was assigned to its reactive spike region and to a CD4 or CD8 class using the MIRA data. Log10-transformed breadth and depth values were compared by one-way ANOVA with Sidak's multiple comparisons tests. TCRdb holds this immuneACCESS table with in-frame rearrangements only. Some clones are missing; in checked studies, unresolved V genes explain under half, and the rest has no known cause. For V, J and clone size, that table is used; D and trimming come from the DNA. Within this sample are roughly 180,000 clones, with about 89% of them counted one time only. 1.5% to 2% of the sample lies in the top ten.

The germline V gene gives CDR1 as KGHDR and CDR2 as SFDVKD. V is cut by 4 bases and J by 5 bases, and the space between the germline ends is 23 bases. Its CDR3 holds 18 amino acids, cysteine through phenylalanine. The DNA shown is the 54-base CDR3, in frame from base 1. The time point label here, explained by the study, means: about 28 days (+/-7) after the second vaccine dose. Because spike-specific TCR depth and breadth did not differ between the two schedules, AZD1222 recipients who got a second dose at roughly 4 weeks were pooled with those who got a second dose at roughly 12 weeks. The vaccinee samples were drawn from two UK trials, COV001 and COV002, one of which was a single-blind randomized controlled phase 2/3 trial testing AZD1222 (ChAdOx1 nCoV-19) in healthy adults. Trial participant PBMC samples were collected at day 0 and day 28 after the second dose for TCRbeta chain sequencing. Study-wide conclusions, independent of this receptor: In the small 56-69-year group, the increase in depth fell short of significance, most likely because of low power. Participants were mostly white British and included more females than males, and it was suggested by the authors that clonal diversity may have been underestimated. Because no day 14 peak-response samples were available, repertoires were characterized only after the peak T cell response. Reportedly, close to half of the unique spike-specific TCRs recognized epitopes lying outside the regions that are mutated in the B.1.351 and B.1.1.7 variants. CD4 TCRs associated with the vaccine covered the entire spike protein, and the dominant responses were in regions 160-218 and 743-854. Conclusions about previously exposed vaccinees are limited because only five or six AZD1222 recipients were SARS-CoV-2 seropositive at baseline. A significant rise in spike-specific TCR breadth and depth was observed after two AZD1222 doses relative to day 0 and relative to MenACWY recipients.

The receptor was isolated from an adult who received the AZD1222 COVID-19 vaccine. The source was peripheral blood, collected 28 days after the second AZD1222 dose. Here the chain combines TRBV24-1 and TRBJ1-5; the D segment could be TRBD1, given 5 matching bases. The DNA reads TGTGCCACCAGTGACCAATACAGGTTCCCCCCCGGAGATCAGCCCCAGCATTTT. It translates as CATSDQYRFPPGDQPQHF.